Following are 10 T cell receptor beta chains from one sample sequenced in a study of cytotoxic CD8 clonotypes in ibrutinib-treated CLL. The repertoire was sequenced with immunoSEQ multiplex PCR; TCRdb's copy has only in-frame clones and lacks some. The profile covers about 68,000 clones, with around nine tenths appearing a single time and 3% to 3.5% taken by the ten largest. Sample: PBMCs, taken after 12 months of ibrutinib treatment. The receptors come from a human donor with chronic lymphocytic leukemia.

The chain links TRBV5-4 to TRBJ1-1; D may be TRBD1 (5 bases). CDR3 length equals 14 residues. Between the trimmed V and J ends, which lost 2 bases and 2 bases, there was a span of 10 bases. The V gene's germline CDR1 is SGHNT and CDR2 YYREEE (reference sequence). The CDR3 DNA follows: TGTGCCAGCAGCTTCAGGGTGGGAAACACTGAAGCTTTCTTT. Its translation is CASSFRVGNTEAFF.

The chain links TRBV27 to TRBJ2-7, with unresolved D. Trimming cost V 7 bases and J 4 bases, with 23 bases left between them. The germline gives CDR1 MNHEY, CDR2 SMNVEV (reference sequence). There are 16 residues in the CDR3. This CDR3 reads CASTPRPDSRAYEQYF. The CDR3 DNA reads as TGTGCCAGCACCCCTAGACCAGATTCAAGGGCATACGAGCAGTACTTC.

This rearrangement joins TRBV6-5 to TRBJ2-7, with a weak D call TRBD2 (5 bases). The length of the CDR3 is 13 residues. Deletions cut 7 bases from V and 5 bases from J, with 15 bases between. Germline V gene sequence: CDR1 MNHEY, CDR2 SVGAGI. The CDR3 is CASTPGVYHEQYF. In nucleotides, the CDR3 is TGTGCCAGCACCCCCGGGGTTTACCACGAGCAGTACTTC.

CDR3 amino acids: CASSQASDGYTF. CDR3 coding DNA: TGCGCCAGCAGCCAAGCCTCGGATGGCTACACCTTC. The chain recombines TRBV4-1 with TRBJ1-2; no reliable D call. Trimming shortened V by 1 base and J by 6 bases, and 6 bases separated the two germline ends. The CDR3 has 12 residues. Germline V lookup: CDR1 MGHRA, CDR2 YSYEKL.

The chain links TRBV28 to TRBJ2-7, with D tentatively TRBD1 or TRBD2 (6 bases each). The CDR3 is 15 residues long. The germline CDR1 and CDR2 sequences are MDHEN and SYDVKM. V shed 6 bases and J shed 0 bases, with 15 bases lying between them. In DNA form, the CDR3 reads TGTGCCAGCAGACTTGGGGGGCCGAGCTCCTACGAGCAGTACTTC. This gives the protein CASRLGGPSSYEQYF.

The chain employs TRBV9 and TRBJ2-2; weak D call: TRBD2 (7 bases). Germline V gene data show CDR1 as SGDLS and CDR2 as YYNGEE. V was pared by 4 bases and J by 6 bases, with 19 bases between. The length of the CDR3 is 16 residues. The DNA of the CDR3 is TGTGCCAGCAGCCCAGGGGTGCGGGAGCCCCCCGGGGAGCTGTTTTTT. The encoded protein is CASSPGVREPPGELFF.

The chain recombines TRBV9 with TRBJ1-2; D ambiguous. Trimming left V 4 bases short and J 5 bases short, with 12 bases between. This CDR3 is 13 amino acids long. Germline V gene data show CDR1 as SGDLS and CDR2 as YYNGEE. The DNA of the CDR3 is TGTGCCAGCAGCCCGAACGGTTATTATGGCTACACCTTC. Its translation: CASSPNGYYGYTF.

This clone occurred once. The J gene is TRBJ2-4, the V gene TRBV11-2, with 9 bases that match TRBD2. This CDR3 spans 15 amino acids. From germline, CDR1 is SGHAT and CDR2 FQNNGV. The J segment lost 8 bases and the V segment lost 3 bases, leaving 8 bases of the junction unmatched. This CDR3 is CASSFSSGVVDIQYF. CDR3 in DNA: TGTGCCAGCAGCTTCTCTAGCGGGGTGGTGGACATTCAGTACTTC.

This clone came up once. This rearrangement joins TRBV2 to TRBJ1-1; possible D gene TRBD1, 6 bases. V dropped 7 bases and J dropped 4 bases, with 7 bases sitting between them. Germline V gene lookup returns CDR1 SNHLY and CDR2 FYNNEI. This CDR3 region has 11 residues. The CDR3 nucleotides read TGTGCCAGCAAGGACAGCACTGAAGCTTTCTTT. Its protein is CASKDSTEAFF.

The V and J genes are TRBV19 and TRBJ2-1; 7 positions agree with TRBD1. Germline values: CDR1 LNHDA, CDR2 SQIVND (reference sequence). V lost 3 bases and J lost 4; bases outside the gene matches: 3. The CDR3 consists of 14 residues. The CDR3 spells CASSIRGQYNEQFF. The CDR3 DNA follows: TGTGCCAGTAGTATCAGGGGACAGTACAATGAGCAGTTCTTC.